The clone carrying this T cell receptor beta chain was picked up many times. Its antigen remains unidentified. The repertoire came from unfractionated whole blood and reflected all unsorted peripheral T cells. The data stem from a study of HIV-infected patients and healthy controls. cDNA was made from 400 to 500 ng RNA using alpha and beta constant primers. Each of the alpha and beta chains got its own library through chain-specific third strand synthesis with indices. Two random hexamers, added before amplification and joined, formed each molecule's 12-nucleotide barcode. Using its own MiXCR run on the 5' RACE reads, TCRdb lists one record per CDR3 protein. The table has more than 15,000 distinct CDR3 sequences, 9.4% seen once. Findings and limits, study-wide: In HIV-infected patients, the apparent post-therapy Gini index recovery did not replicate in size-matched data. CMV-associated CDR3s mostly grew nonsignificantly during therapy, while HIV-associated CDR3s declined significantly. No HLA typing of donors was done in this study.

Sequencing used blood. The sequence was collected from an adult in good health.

The CDR3 DNA follows: TGCAGTGCCAGTGCCGGGCCTTATAGCAATCAGCCCCAGCATTTT. This gives the protein CSASAGPYSNQPQHF. The V call is TRBV20-1, the J call TRBJ1-5; D remains ambiguous. CDR1 DFQATT and CDR2 SNEGSKA come from the germline V gene (reference sequence). V lost 6 bases to trimming and J lost 0 bases, with 15 bases between them. This CDR3 region has 15 residues.